This is a list of T cell receptor beta chains from one sample in a study of monozygotic twins with inflammatory bowel disease. TCRdb reprocessed the 5' RACE reads and stores each CDR3 protein as one record, lacking DNA. The specimen's table records 110,000 to 150,000 distinct CDR3 sequences. The sample consisted of blood. The receptors were gathered from a human donor with ulcerative colitis or Crohn's disease, or a healthy co-twin of an affected twin (not recorded which). Both conserved end residues are part of each CDR3. Clone size is given for some rows only: seen once, a few or many times, or a class if the clone is expanded.

abundance,v_gene,j_gene,CDR3aa
NA,TRBV6-2/TRBV6-3,TRBJ2-4,CASSYSQAKNIQYF
NA,TRBV5-1,TRBJ2-7,CASSTEGRSYEQYF
NA,TRBV11-2,TRBJ2-1,CASSWTGGNYNEQFF
NA,TRBV11-2,TRBJ2-3,CASSLDYITTDTQYF
NA,TRBV7-9,TRBJ1-2,CASSQRTEGYTF
NA,TRBV11-3,TRBJ2-2,CASSSDGANTGELFF
NA,TRBV7-8,TRBJ1-5,CASSPRAGDSNQPQHF
NA,TRBV28,TRBJ2-7,CASSPRTGSSYEQYF
NA,TRBV12-3/TRBV12-4,TRBJ1-1,CASSFLSTEAFF
NA,TRBV27,TRBJ1-2,CASRYQWNYGYTF
NA,TRBV7-7,TRBJ2-1,CASSPTSGSQNEQFF
NA,TRBV16,TRBJ2-5,CASSPSMREETQYF
NA,TRBV5-1,TRBJ1-1,CASSLEGQRVTEAFF
medium-sized,TRBV7-9,TRBJ2-3,CASSSIRDLQYF
NA,TRBV14,TRBJ2-3,CASSQALESDTQYF
NA,TRBV7-2,TRBJ1-4,CASSLDRAVEKLFF
NA,TRBV11-2,TRBJ2-1,CASSLSGSYNEQFF
NA,TRBV30,TRBJ1-5,CAWSVGGGGDQPQHF
NA,TRBV10-2,TRBJ1-2,CASSAPDYGYTF
NA,TRBV29-1,TRBJ2-1,CSVYGDRGLYEQFF
NA,TRBV5-1,TRBJ1-1,CASSTNRGWDTEAFF
NA,TRBV7-6,TRBJ2-3,CASSPVAQTDHSTDTQYF
NA,TRBV10-3,TRBJ2-7,CAINPGLAGASEQYF
NA,TRBV7-8,TRBJ1-3,CASSLYGTFSGNTIYF
NA,TRBV29-1,TRBJ1-4,CSARQSRNEKLFF
NA,TRBV6-1,TRBJ1-2,CASSTGNYGYTF
NA,TRBV12-3/TRBV12-4,TRBJ1-2,CASRGTGYGYIF
NA,TRBV12-3/TRBV12-4,TRBJ1-2,CASRRDNNYGYTF
NA,TRBV30,TRBJ2-1,CACSETRNNEQFF
NA,TRBV27,TRBJ2-7,CASRNYDYEQYF
NA,TRBV18,TRBJ1-1,CASSSREENTEAFF
NA,TRBV5-1,TRBJ2-2,CASRVHRGENTGELFF
NA,TRBV12-3/TRBV12-4,TRBJ2-5,CSSSLLSPGTQYF
NA,TRBV9,TRBJ1-6,CASSERLTGKSYNSPLHF
NA,TRBV12-3/TRBV12-4,TRBJ2-5,CASSPGVAGGQETQYF
NA,TRBV9,TRBJ1-5,CASSVAGSGQPQHF
NA,TRBV7-2,TRBJ2-1,CASSPLGGRYNEQFF
NA,TRBV15,TRBJ2-2,CATSMTLAGPWGELFF
NA,TRBV2,TRBJ2-7,CASNRGPDYEQYF
NA,TRBV5-1,TRBJ1-2,CASSLVAETNYGCTF
NA,TRBV7-2,TRBJ2-5,CASSLVVTAQETQYF
NA,TRBV28,TRBJ2-7,CASSFGFGEGPYEQYF